The rows below give T cell receptor beta chains drawn from one sample of a study of blood T cell repertoires in COVID-19. Data came from immunoSEQ multiplex PCR; TCRdb stores just in-frame clones and leaves some out. The profile shows fewer than 250,000 clones, about nine tenths of them singletons. Sequencing was carried out using peripheral blood. These TCRs come from a woman aged 55-69 years with acute or convalescent COVID-19. CDR3s include the opening cysteine and the closing phenylalanine or tryptophan. A D gene is named only where the DNA matches it firmly. Not all rows give a size; the values are once, few, many and, for expanded clones, a class.

TRBJ2-1,TRBV9,NA,TRBD2,CASSVGGAGTSGSAYNEQFF,TGTGCCAGCAGCGTAGGGGGCGCGGGGACTAGCGGGAGTGCCTACAATGAGCAGTTCTTC
TRBJ1-2,TRBV7-9,NA,NA,CASSLEGAGYTF,TGTGCCAGCAGCTTAGAAGGGGCTGGCTACACCTTC
TRBJ1-1,TRBV6-5,NA,NA,CASIPPRASEAFF,TGTGCCAGCATCCCCCCCCGAGCGTCTGAAGCTTTCTTT
TRBJ1-3,TRBV12-3/TRBV12-4,NA,NA,CASSPVANTIYF,TGTGCCAGCAGTCCAGTGGCAAACACCATATATTTT
TRBJ1-5,TRBV30,NA,NA,CAWGERPDQPQHF,TGTGCCTGGGGGGAGCGGCCAGATCAGCCCCAGCATTTT
TRBJ2-2,TRBV27,NA,NA,CASSLSGGIGELFF,TGTGCCAGCAGTCTCTCGGGGGGCATCGGGGAGCTGTTTTTT
TRBJ2-1,TRBV28,NA,TRBD2,CASSLVAGTTYNEQFF,TGTGCCAGCAGCCTCGTAGCCGGGACTACCTACAATGAGCAGTTCTTC
TRBJ2-2,TRBV12-5,NA,TRBD1,CASGRDRAATGELFF,TGTGCTAGTGGAAGAGACAGGGCGGCCACCGGGGAGCTGTTTTTT
TRBJ2-1,TRBV7-2,NA,NA,CASRERRSSYNEQFF,TGTGCCAGCAGGGAGAGACGGAGCTCCTACAATGAGCAGTTCTTC
TRBJ2-2,TRBV13,NA,TRBD2,CASSPTTPSPGLVTNTGELFF,TGTGCCAGCAGCCCGACGACCCCAAGCCCGGGACTAGTGACAAACACCGGGGAGCTGTTTTTT
TRBJ1-4,TRBV5-1,NA,TRBD1,CASSSTGDATNEKLFF,TGCGCCAGCAGCTCGACAGGGGATGCAACTAATGAAAAACTGTTTTTT
TRBJ1-3,TRBV25-1,NA,TRBD1,CASSEYGTGPGNTIYF,TGTGCCAGCAGTGAATATGGGACAGGGCCTGGAAACACCATATATTTT
TRBJ1-2,TRBV11-2,NA,NA,CASSLGTGPYGYTF,TGTGCCAGCAGCTTAGGAACAGGCCCATATGGCTACACCTTC
TRBJ2-7,TRBV19,NA,TRBD1,CASSIGTGDEQYF,TGTGCCAGTAGTATAGGGACAGGGGACGAGCAGTACTTC
TRBJ2-1,TRBV5-1,NA,TRBD1,CASSTRQGLMDEQFF,TGCGCCAGCAGCACCAGACAGGGGTTGATGGATGAGCAGTTCTTC
TRBJ2-3,TRBV29-1,NA,NA,CSVERLLSTDTQYF,TGCAGCGTTGAGCGACTACTGAGCACAGATACGCAGTATTTT
TRBJ1-6,TRBV6-1,NA,TRBD1,CASSEAGQGMSLHF,TGTGCCAGCAGTGAAGCGGGACAGGGTATGTCCCTCCACTTT
TRBJ2-1,TRBV19,few,NA,CASSIDALPYNEQFF,TGTGCCAGTAGTATAGATGCGTTACCCTACAATGAGCAGTTCTTC
TRBJ2-7,TRBV7-3,NA,TRBD2,CASSLGPSGGAYEQYF,TGTGCCAGCAGCTTAGGGCCTAGCGGGGGTGCCTACGAGCAGTACTTC
TRBJ1-4,TRBV3-1/TRBV3-2,NA,NA,CASSPYRAPGRGEEKLFF,TGTGCCAGCAGCCCTTACAGGGCCCCTGGCAGGGGCGAAGAAAAACTGTTTTTT
TRBJ1-4,TRBV28,NA,TRBD1,CASSFSGQGVGEKLFF,TGTGCCAGCAGTTTCTCCGGACAGGGAGTGGGGGAAAAACTGTTTTTT